Below are 2 T cell receptor beta chains sequenced from a single sample in a study of T-cell reconstitution after alpha-beta-depleted transplantation in children. TCRbeta library preparation incorporated unique molecular identifiers. Via MiXCR, TCRdb re-called the PCR reads, giving one row per CDR3 protein. The profile shows 500,000 to 750,000 distinct CDR3 sequences, 25% to 30% of them singletons. The sample here was PBMCs, taken before TCRalphabeta/CD19-depleted stem cell transplant. The source of these receptors is a boy less than two years old with Wiskott-Aldrich syndrome, due to receive a stem cell transplant.

V gene TRBV27 combines with J gene TRBJ2-5, with D perhaps assigned TRBD1 or TRBD2 (5 bases each). Germline V CDR1 and CDR2: MNHEY, SMNVEV (reference sequence). CDR3 length: 11 residues. Trimming took 8 bases from V and 11 from J, leaving 15 bases between them. CDR3 in amino acids: CASENRDRQYF. The CDR3 bases are TGTGCCAGCGAAAACCGGGACCGACAGTACTTC.

This clonotype was counted between two and nine times. The chain has TRBV24-1 and TRBJ2-1, with a possible D match to TRBD2 (5 bases). Germline lookup yields CDR1 KGHDR and CDR2 SFDVKD. The V and J ends lost 3 bases and 10 bases respectively, with 12 bases between them. This CDR3 comprises 13 residues. The CDR3, as DNA: TGTGCCACCAGTGATGGAGGACGCCCGGAGCAGTTCTTC. It is translated as CATSDGGRPEQFF.